This T cell receptor beta chain is from a study of long-term antiretroviral therapy in people with HIV. Broader study findings: Versus controls, repertoires in people with HIV had narrower CDR3 length ranges. Clones showing expansion before ART dominated the repertoire at all time points.

Sequencing used immunoSEQ v3.0 at survey level. Clones were sequenced by immunoSEQ multiplex PCR, and TCRdb holds only the in-frame ones, with some missing. The sample has about 30,000 clones; over 90% are singletons. At least two post-ART and at least one pre-ART PBMC sample were available for each donor. The CDR3 has 14 residues. Germline values: CDR1 GTSNPN, CDR2 SVGIG (reference sequence). The V and J ends lost 3 bases and 0 bases, in that order; junction bases with no gene match: 4. On this clone itself: Its antigen is not known.

Here the sequenced sample was unsorted PBMCs, taken approximately 6.3 years after starting antiretroviral therapy. The chain combines TRBV30 with TRBJ1-1, with 7 bases lining up with TRBD1. The source of this sequence is a woman in her thirties or forties with HIV. CDR3 sequence: CAWSRGTVNTEAFF. DNA for the CDR3: TGTGCCTGGAGCCGAGGGACAGTGAACACTGAAGCTTTCTTT.